These 9 T cell receptor beta chains originate from one sample sequenced in a study of blood T cell repertoires in COVID-19. Libraries were prepared by immunoSEQ multiplex PCR; TCRdb keeps only in-frame clonotypes and omits some of them. The repertoire has about 130,000 clones, around 88% of them found once; the top ten carry 4.3%. Specimen: peripheral blood. These receptors came from a man aged 60 to 69 with COVID-19, enrolled during active disease.

This sequence joins TRBV5-1 and TRBJ1-2; D may be TRBD1 (5 bases). CDR3 length: 16 amino acids. Germline V CDR1 and CDR2: SGHRS, YFSETQ. The ends were cut back, 0 bases at V and 4 bases at J, with 16 bases in the middle. DNA of the CDR3: TGCGCCAGCAGCTTGGCCCCGGACAAGCTTACCTATGGCTACACCTTC. It encodes CASSLAPDKLTYGYTF.

This chain connects TRBV10-1 to TRBJ2-2; 7 bases align to TRBD1. Losses at the gene ends were 2 bases for V and 1 base for J; bases not matched to a gene: 1. CDR1 and CDR2 (germline): WNHNN, SYGVQD (reference sequence). This CDR3 region has 15 residues. CDR3 coding DNA: TGCGCCAGCAGTGAGCGGGACAGGAACACCGGGGAGCTGTTTTTT. Its translation: CASSERDRNTGELFF.

The table lists this clone with a few counts. The rearrangement links TRBV15 to TRBJ2-5; 10 bases are a match to TRBD1. Germline V lookup: CDR1 LNHNV, CDR2 YYDKDF (reference sequence). The CDR3 length is 12 residues. Germline trimming cut 8 bases from V and 7 bases from J; bases unmatched to any gene: 4. This chain's CDR3 is CATARDRGTQYF. CDR3 bases: TGTGCCACCGCCCGGGACAGGGGGACCCAGTACTTC. Full variable domain (remainder filled in from reference TRBV15 and TRBJ2-5): DAMVIQNPRYQVTQFGKPVTLSCSQTLNHNVMYWYQQKSSQAPKLLFHYYDKDFNNEADTPDNFQSRRPNTSFCFLDIRSPGLGDTAMYLCATARDRGTQYFGPGTRLLVL.

V is TRBV6-5 and J is TRBJ1-2; no clear D. V was cut by 6 bases and J by 7 bases, with 15 bases left in between. The germline V gene encodes CDR1 MNHEY and CDR2 SVGAGI. The CDR3 contains 13 residues. The CDR3 reads CASSNDPWSGYTF. Written as DNA, the CDR3 is TGTGCCAGCAGCAACGACCCCTGGAGTGGCTACACCTTC.

This clone was observed a handful of times. The rearrangement links TRBV30 to TRBJ1-2, with D unclear. The ends were cut back, 1 base at V and 7 bases at J, with 16 bases in the middle. Per the germline V gene, CDR1 is GTSNPN and CDR2 is SVGIG (reference sequence). This CDR3 has 14 residues. The CDR3 loop is CAWSAILLSAGYTF. CDR3 nucleotides: TGTGCCTGGAGTGCCATCCTGTTGAGCGCTGGCTACACCTTC. The full variable domain, in which reference TRBV30 and TRBJ1-2 provide the parts outside the CDR3, is SQTIHQWPATLVQPVGSPLSLECTVEGTSNPNLYWYRQAAGRGLQLLFYSVGIGQISSEVPQNLSASRPQDRQFILSSKKLLLSDSGFYLCAWSAILLSAGYTFGSGTRLTVV.

This chain uses TRBV18 with TRBJ2-7; TRBD1 might be the D (6 bases). The CDR3 length is 13 residues. V gave up 6 bases and J gave up 3 bases, with 12 bases separating them. Per the germline V gene, CDR1 is KGHSH and CDR2 is LQKENI. CDR3 DNA sequence: TGTGCCAGCTCGCCCGGGACAAACTACGAGCAGTACTTC. Translation gives CASSPGTNYEQYF.

The CDR3 region is CASSVNSLNTGELFF. CDR3 DNA: TGTGCCAGCAGCGTAAACAGTTTGAACACCGGGGAGCTGTTTTTT. This sequence joins TRBV9 and TRBJ2-2, with no clear D. The V end lost 1 base, the J end lost 1 base, and 8 bases lay between the germline ends. The CDR3 length is 15 residues. Germline CDR1 SGDLS, CDR2 YYNGEE.

This chain links TRBV27 with TRBJ1-2; D might be TRBD1 (5 bases). Trimming stripped 5 bases from V and 0 bases from J, with 10 bases between. CDR1 and CDR2 (germline): MNHEY, SMNVEV (reference sequence). The CDR3 spans 14 residues. CDR3 residues: CASSPGGSNYGYTF. CDR3 nucleotides: TGTGCCAGCAGTCCCGGGGGATCTAACTATGGCTACACCTTC.

The chain has TRBV29-1 and TRBJ1-2; 7 nucleotides line up with TRBD1. Germline loops: CDR1 SQVTM, CDR2 ANQGSEA. The CDR3 has 17 residues. Losses at the gene ends were 3 bases for V and 3 bases for J; bases not matched to a gene: 16. CDR3 loop: CSVDFRQGGSLDYGYTF. In DNA, the CDR3 is TGCAGCGTTGACTTCCGGCAGGGGGGATCGTTGGACTATGGCTACACCTTC.